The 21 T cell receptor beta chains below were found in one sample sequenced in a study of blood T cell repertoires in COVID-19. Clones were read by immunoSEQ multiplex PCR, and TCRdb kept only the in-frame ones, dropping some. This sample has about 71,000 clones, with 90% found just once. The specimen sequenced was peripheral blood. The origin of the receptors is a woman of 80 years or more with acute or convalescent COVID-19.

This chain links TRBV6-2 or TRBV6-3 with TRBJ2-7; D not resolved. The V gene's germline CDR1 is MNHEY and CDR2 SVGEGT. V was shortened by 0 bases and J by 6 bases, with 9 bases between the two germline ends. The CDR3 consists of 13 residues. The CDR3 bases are TGTGCCAGCAGTTACTCGATCCCACTCGAGCAGTACTTC. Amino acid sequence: CASSYSIPLEQYF.

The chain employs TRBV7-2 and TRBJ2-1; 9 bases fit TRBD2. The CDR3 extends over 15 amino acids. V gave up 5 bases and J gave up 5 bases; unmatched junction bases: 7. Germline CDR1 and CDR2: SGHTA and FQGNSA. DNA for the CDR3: TGTGCCAGCAGCGTAGTGGCTAGCGGGGACAATGAGCAGTTCTTC. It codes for CASSVVASGDNEQFF.

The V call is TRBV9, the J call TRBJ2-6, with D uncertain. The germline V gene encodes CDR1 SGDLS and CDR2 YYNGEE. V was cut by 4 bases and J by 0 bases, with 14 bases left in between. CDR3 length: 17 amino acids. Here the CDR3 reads CASSPPPSYSGANVLTF. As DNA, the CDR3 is TGTGCCAGCAGCCCACCCCCCAGTTACTCTGGGGCCAACGTCCTGACTTTC.

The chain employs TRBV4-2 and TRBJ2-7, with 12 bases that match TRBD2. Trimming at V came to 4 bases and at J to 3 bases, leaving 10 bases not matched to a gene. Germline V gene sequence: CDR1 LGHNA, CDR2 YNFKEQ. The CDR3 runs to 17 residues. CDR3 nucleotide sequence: TGTGCCAGCAGCCGGCCCGAGACTAGCGGGAGCAGCTACGAGCAGTACTTC. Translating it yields CASSRPETSGSSYEQYF.

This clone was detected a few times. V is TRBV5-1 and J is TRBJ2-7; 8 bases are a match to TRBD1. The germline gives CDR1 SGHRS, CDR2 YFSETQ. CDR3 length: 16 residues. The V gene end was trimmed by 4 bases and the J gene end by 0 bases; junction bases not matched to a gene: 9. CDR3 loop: CASSREGQAGSYEQYF. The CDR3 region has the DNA TGCGCCAGCAGCCGTGAGGGACAGGCGGGCTCCTACGAGCAGTACTTC.

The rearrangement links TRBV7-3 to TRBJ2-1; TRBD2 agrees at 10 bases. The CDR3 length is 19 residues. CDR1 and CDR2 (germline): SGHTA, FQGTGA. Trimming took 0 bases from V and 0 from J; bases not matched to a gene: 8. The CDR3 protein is CASSLTPIGTSDSYNEQFF. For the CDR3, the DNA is TGTGCCAGCAGCTTAACCCCGATAGGGACTAGCGACTCCTACAATGAGCAGTTCTTC.

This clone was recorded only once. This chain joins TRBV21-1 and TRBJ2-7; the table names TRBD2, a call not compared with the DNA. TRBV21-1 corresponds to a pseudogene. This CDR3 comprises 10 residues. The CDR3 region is CAPSPYEQYF. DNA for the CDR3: TGTGCCCCGTCCCCGTACGAGCAGTACTTC.

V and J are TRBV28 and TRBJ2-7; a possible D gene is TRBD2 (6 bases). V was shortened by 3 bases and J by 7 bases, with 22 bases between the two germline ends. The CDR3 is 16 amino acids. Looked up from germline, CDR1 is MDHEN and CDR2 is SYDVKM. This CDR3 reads CASSFLAVITRGEQYF. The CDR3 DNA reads TGTGCCAGCAGTTTCTTAGCGGTTATCACCCGGGGGGAGCAGTACTTC.

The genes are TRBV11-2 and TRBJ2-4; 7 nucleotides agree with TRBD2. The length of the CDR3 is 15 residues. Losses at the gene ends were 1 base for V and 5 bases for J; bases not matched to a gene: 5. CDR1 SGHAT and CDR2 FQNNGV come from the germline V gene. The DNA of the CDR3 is TGTGCCAGCAGCTTAGGGGGGGGAGGCCAAAACATTCAGTACTTC. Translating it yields CASSLGGGGQNIQYF.

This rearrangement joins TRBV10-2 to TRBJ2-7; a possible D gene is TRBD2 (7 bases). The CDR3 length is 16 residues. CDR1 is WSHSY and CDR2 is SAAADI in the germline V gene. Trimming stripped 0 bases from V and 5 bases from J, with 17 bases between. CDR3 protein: CASSESGGVGTDEQYF. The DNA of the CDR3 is TGCGCCAGCAGTGAGTCAGGGGGGGTCGGCACGGACGAGCAGTACTTC.

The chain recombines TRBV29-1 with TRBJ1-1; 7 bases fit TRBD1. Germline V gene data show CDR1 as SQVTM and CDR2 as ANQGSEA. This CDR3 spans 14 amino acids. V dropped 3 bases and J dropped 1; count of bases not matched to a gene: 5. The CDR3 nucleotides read TGCAGCGTTGACCACGGGACAGCGAACACTGAAGCTTTCTTT. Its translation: CSVDHGTANTEAFF.

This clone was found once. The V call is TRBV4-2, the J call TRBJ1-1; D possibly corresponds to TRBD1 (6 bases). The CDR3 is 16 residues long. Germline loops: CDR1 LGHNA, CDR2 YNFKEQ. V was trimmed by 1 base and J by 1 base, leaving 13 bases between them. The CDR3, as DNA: TGTGCCAGCAGCCAAGGATATCAGGGGACGAACACTGAAGCTTTCTTT. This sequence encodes CASSQGYQGTNTEAFF.

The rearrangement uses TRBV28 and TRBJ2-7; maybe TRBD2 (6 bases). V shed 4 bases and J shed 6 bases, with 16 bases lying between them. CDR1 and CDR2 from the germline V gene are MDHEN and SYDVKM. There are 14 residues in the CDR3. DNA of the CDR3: TGTGCCAGCAGTTCTGGGGGGAGAGGAGTCGAGCAGTACTTC. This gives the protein CASSSGGRGVEQYF.

CDR3 sequence (DNA): TGTGCCAGCAGCTTAGTACCCCCCCGCGGGGAAGAGACCCAGTACTTC. Translation: CASSLVPPRGEETQYF. This chain uses TRBV7-9 with TRBJ2-5, with D possibly being TRBD2 (6 bases). The V end was cut by 1 base, the J end by 3 bases, with 15 bases between. The germline V gene has CDR1 SEHNR and CDR2 FQNEAQ (reference sequence). The length of the CDR3 is 16 residues.

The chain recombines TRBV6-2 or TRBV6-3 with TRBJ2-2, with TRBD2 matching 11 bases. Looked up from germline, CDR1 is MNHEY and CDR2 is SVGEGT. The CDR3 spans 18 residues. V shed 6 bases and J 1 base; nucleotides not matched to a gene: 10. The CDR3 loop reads CASSPGVAGGRNTGELFF. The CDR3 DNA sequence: TGTGCCAGCAGCCCCGGGGTAGCGGGGGGGCGGAACACCGGGGAGCTGTTTTTT.

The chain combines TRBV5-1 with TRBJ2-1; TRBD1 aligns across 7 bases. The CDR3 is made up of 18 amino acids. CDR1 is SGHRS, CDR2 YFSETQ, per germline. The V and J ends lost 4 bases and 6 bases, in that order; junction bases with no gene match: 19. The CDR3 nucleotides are TGCGCCAGCAGCCCGTTTCTCCGGACAGGACGGAACACCAATGAGCAGTTCTTC. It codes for CASSPFLRTGRNTNEQFF.

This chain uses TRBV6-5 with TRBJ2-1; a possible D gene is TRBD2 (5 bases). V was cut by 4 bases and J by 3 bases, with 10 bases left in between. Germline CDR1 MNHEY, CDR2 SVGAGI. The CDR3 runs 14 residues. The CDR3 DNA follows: TGTGCCAGCAGTTCCACCGGGAACTACAATGAGCAGTTCTTC. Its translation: CASSSTGNYNEQFF.

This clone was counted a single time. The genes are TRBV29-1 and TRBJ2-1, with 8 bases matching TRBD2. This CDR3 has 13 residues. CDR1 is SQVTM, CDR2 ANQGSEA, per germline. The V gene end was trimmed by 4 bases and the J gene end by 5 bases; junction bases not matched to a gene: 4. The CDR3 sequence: CSVVWREDNEQFF. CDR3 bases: TGCAGCGTTGTTTGGCGGGAGGACAATGAGCAGTTCTTC.

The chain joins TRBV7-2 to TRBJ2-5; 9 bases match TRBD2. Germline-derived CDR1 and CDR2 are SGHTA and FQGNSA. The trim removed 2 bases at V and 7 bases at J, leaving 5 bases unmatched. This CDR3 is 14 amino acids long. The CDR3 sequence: CASSLMGLAPTQYF. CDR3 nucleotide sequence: TGTGCCAGCAGCTTAATGGGACTAGCTCCGACCCAGTACTTC.

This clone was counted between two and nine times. The CDR3 protein is CASSPSRGEETQYF. The CDR3, as DNA: TGTGCCAGCAGCCCCTCTCGTGGAGAGGAGACCCAGTACTTC. This chain links TRBV5-4 with TRBJ2-5; D is unclear. The CDR3 sequence is 14 residues long. V shed 4 bases and J shed 5 bases, with 15 bases lying between them. Germline V CDR1 and CDR2: SGHNT, YYREEE (reference sequence).

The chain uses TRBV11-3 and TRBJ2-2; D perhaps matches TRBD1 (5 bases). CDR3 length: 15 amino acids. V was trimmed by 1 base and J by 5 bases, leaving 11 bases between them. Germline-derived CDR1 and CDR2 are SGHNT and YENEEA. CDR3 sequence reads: CASSLGAGKTGELFF. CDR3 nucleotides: TGTGCCAGCAGCTTAGGGGCAGGGAAAACCGGGGAGCTGTTTTTT.